This TCR beta chain was found in a study of blood T cell repertoires in COVID-19. Study information: Samples came from the United States, Italy and Spain, spanning acute and convalescent COVID-19.

Patients in Seattle were enrolled during active infection, then followed longitudinally. How the authors handled the data: Using reference gene primer amplification, nucleated cell counts were estimated. Clones were read by immunoSEQ multiplex PCR, and TCRdb kept only the in-frame ones, dropping some. The V and J calls and clone size were taken over from that table, and D and trimming were inferred from the DNA. The sample holds roughly 170,000 clones, approximately 85% seen once. The origin of this receptor is a woman between 45 and 65 years old with COVID-19, enrolled during active disease. The sample comprised peripheral blood.

CDR3 DNA sequence: TGTGCCAGCAGCGCGGGACAGGGGGCAAGGCCCCTCCACTTT. It translates to CASSAGQGARPLHF. The chain is built from TRBV7-3 and TRBJ1-6, with TRBD1 identical over 12 bases. The CDR3 length is 14 residues. Trimming removed 5 bases from V and 13 bases from J; junction bases left unmatched: 6. CDR1 and CDR2 (germline): SGHTA, FQGTGA.